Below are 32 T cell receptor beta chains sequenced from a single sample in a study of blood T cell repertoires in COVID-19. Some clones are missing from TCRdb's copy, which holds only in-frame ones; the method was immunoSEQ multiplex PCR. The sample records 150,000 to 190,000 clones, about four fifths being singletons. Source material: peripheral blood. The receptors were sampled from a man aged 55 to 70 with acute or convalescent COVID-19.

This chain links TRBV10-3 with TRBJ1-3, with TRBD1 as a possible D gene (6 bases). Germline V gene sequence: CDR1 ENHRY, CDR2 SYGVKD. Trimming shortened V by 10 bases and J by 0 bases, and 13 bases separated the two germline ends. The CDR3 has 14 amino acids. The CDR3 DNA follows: TGTGCCACCGGGGACACCCGCTCTGGAAACACCATATATTTT. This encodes CATGDTRSGNTIYF.

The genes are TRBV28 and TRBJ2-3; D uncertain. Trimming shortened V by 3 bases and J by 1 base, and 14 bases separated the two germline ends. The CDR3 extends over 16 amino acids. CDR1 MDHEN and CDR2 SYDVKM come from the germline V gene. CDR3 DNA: TGTGCCAGCAGTTTTATCTCGGGTCGTCGCACAGATACGCAGTATTTT. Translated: CASSFISGRRTDTQYF.

The CDR3, as DNA: TGTGCCAGCCGGGACAGGGGCGAAGATACGCAGTATTTT. It codes for CASRDRGEDTQYF. This chain uses TRBV5-8 with TRBJ2-3; TRBD1 matches at 10 bases. Germline V gene data show CDR1 as SGHTS and CDR2 as YDEGEE. V shed 7 bases and J 5 bases; nucleotides not matched to a gene: 4. This CDR3 is 13 amino acids long. Combining the CDR3 with reference TRBV5-8 and TRBJ2-3 gives the whole variable domain EAGVTQSPTHLIKTRGQQATLRCSPISGHTSVYWYQQALGLGLQFLLWYDEGEERNRGNFPPRFSGRQFPNYSSELNVNALELEDSALYLCASRDRGEDTQYFGPGTRLTVL.

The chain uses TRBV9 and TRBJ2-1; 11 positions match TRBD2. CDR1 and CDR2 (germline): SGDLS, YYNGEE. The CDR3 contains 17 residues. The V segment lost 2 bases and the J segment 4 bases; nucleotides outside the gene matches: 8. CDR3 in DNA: TGTGCCAGCAGCGTGGCTAGCGGGGGGTCCACGTACAATGAGCAGTTCTTC. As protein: CASSVASGGSTYNEQFF.

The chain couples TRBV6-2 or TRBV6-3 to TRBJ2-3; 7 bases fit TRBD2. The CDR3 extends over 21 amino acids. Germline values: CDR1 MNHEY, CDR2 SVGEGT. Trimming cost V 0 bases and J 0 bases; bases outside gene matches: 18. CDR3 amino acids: CASSYSSSGWFGGKSTDTQYF. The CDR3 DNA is TGTGCCAGCAGTTACTCGAGTAGCGGGTGGTTTGGCGGCAAGAGCACAGATACGCAGTATTTT.

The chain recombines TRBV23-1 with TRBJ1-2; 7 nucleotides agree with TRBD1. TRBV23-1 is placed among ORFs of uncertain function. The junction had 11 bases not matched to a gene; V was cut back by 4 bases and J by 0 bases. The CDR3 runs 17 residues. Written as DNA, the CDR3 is TGCGCCAGCAGTCCACGAACAGGGGACAGTACTAACTATGGCTACACCTTC. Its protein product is CASSPRTGDSTNYGYTF.

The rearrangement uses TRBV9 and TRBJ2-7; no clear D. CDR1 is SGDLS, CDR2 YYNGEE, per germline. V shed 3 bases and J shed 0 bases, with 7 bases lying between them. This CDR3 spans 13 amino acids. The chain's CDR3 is CASSAHSSYEQYF. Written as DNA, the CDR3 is TGTGCCAGCAGCGCCCACTCCTCCTACGAGCAGTACTTC. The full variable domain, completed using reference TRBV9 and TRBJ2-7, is DSGVTQTPKHLITATGQRVTLRCSPRSGDLSVYWYQQSLDQGLQFLIQYYNGEERAKGNILERFSAQQFPDLHSELNLSSLELGDSALYFCASSAHSSYEQYFGPGTRLTVT.

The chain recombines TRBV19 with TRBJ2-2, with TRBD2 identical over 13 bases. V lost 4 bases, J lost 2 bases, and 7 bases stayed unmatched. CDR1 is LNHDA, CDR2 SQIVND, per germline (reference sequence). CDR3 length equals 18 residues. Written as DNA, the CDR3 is TGTGCCAGTAGTACCCCGGGACTAGCGGGACCCAACACCGGGGAGCTGTTTTTT. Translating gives CASSTPGLAGPNTGELFF.

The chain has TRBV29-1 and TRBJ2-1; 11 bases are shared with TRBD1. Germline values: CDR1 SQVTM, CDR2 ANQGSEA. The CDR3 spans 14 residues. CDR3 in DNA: TGCACCGTCTCGCGGGGACAGGGGGGGGATGAGCAGTTCTTC. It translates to CTVSRGQGGDEQFF.

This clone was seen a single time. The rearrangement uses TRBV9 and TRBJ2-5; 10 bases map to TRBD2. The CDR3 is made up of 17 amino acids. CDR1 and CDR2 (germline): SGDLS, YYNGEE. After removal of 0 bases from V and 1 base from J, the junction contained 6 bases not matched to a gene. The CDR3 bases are TGTGCCAGCAGCGTAGCTGGGTTAGCGGGGGGCCAAGAGACCCAGTACTTC. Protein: CASSVAGLAGGQETQYF. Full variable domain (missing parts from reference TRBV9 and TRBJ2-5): DSGVTQTPKHLITATGQRVTLRCSPRSGDLSVYWYQQSLDQGLQFLIQYYNGEERAKGNILERFSAQQFPDLHSELNLSSLELGDSALYFCASSVAGLAGGQETQYFGPGTRLLVL.

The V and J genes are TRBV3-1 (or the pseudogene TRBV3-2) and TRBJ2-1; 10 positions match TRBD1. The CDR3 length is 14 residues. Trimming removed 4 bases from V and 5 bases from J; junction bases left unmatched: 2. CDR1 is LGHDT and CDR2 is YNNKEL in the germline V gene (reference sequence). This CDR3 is CASSLGTGDNEQFF. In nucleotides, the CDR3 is TGTGCCAGCAGCCTCGGGACAGGGGACAATGAGCAGTTCTTC.

The CDR3, as DNA: TGTGCCAGCAGTCCGATCGGACAGGGTCTTTCTGGGGCCAACGTCCTGACTTTC. It specifies CASSPIGQGLSGANVLTF. This chain connects TRBV6-2 or TRBV6-3 to TRBJ2-6; 8 bases are shared with TRBD1. Germline lookup yields CDR1 MNHEY and CDR2 SVGEGT. This CDR3 contains 18 residues. V lost 5 bases to trimming and J lost 1 base; unmatched junction nucleotides: 10.

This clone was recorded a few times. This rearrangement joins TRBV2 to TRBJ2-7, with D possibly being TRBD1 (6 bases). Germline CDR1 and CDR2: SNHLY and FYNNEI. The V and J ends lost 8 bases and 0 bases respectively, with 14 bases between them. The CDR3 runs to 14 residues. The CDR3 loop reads CASSRQGNSYEQYF. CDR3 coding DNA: TGTGCCAGCTCGAGGCAGGGGAACTCCTACGAGCAGTACTTC.

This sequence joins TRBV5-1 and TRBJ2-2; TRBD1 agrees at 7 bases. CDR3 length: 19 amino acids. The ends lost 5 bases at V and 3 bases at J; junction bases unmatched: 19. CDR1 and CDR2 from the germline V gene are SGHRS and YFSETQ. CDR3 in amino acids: CASRPRALTLTGDTGELFF. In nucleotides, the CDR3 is TGCGCCAGCAGGCCTAGAGCCCTCACCCTAACAGGGGACACCGGGGAGCTGTTTTTT.

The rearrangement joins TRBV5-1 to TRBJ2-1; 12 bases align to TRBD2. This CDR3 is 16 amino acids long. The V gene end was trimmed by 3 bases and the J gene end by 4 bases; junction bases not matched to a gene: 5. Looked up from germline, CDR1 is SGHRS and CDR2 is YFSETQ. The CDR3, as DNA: TGCGCCAGCAGCTCAGGAGGACTAGCGGGGTACAATGAGCAGTTCTTC. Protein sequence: CASSSGGLAGYNEQFF.

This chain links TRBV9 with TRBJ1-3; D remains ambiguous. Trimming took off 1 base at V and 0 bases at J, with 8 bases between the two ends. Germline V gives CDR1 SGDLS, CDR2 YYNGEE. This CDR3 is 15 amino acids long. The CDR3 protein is CASSVSANSGNTIYF. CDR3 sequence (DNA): TGTGCCAGCAGCGTAAGTGCGAACTCTGGAAACACCATATATTTT.

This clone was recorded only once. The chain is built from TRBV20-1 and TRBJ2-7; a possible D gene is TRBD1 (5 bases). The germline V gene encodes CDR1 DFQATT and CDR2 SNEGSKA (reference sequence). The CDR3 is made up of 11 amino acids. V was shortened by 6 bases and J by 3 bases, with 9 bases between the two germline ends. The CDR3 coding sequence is TGCAGTGCCTATCAGGGCTACGAGCAGTACTTC. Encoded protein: CSAYQGYEQYF.

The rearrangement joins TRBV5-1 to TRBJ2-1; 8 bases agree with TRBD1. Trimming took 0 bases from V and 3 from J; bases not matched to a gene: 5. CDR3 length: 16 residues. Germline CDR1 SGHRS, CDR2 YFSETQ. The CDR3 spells CASSLAAGQVYNEQFF. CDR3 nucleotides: TGCGCCAGCAGCTTGGCGGCGGGACAGGTCTACAATGAGCAGTTCTTC.

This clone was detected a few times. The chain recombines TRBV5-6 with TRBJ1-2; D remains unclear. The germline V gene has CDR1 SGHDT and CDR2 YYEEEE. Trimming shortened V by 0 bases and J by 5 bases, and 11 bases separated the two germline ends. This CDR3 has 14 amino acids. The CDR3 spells CASSLVTGRYGYTF. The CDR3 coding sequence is TGTGCCAGCAGCTTGGTTACCGGGAGGTATGGCTACACCTTC.

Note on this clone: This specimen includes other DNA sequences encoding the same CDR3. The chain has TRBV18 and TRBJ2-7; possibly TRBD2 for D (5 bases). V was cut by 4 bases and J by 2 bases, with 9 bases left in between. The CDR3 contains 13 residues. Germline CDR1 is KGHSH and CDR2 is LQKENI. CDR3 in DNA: TGTGCCAGCTCACTCTCCGGGACCTACGAGCAGTACTTC. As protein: CASSLSGTYEQYF.

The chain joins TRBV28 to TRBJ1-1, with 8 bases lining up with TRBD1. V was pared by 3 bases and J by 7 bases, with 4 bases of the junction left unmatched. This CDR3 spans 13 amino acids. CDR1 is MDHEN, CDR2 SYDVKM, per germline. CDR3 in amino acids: CASSLHGTGEAFF. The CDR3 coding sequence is TGTGCCAGCAGTTTGCACGGGACAGGTGAAGCTTTCTTT.

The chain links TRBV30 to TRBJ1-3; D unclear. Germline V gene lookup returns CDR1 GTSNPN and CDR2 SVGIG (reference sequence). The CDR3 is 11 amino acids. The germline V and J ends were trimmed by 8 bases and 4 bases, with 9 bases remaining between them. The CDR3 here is CARGAGNTIYF. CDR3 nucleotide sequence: TGTGCCCGAGGCGCCGGAAACACCATATATTTT.

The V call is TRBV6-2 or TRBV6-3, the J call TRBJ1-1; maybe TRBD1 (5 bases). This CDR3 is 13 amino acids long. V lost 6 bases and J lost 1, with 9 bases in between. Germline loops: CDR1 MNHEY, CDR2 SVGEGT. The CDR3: CASSPGQNTEAFF. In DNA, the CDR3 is TGTGCCAGCAGCCCTGGACAGAACACTGAAGCTTTCTTT.

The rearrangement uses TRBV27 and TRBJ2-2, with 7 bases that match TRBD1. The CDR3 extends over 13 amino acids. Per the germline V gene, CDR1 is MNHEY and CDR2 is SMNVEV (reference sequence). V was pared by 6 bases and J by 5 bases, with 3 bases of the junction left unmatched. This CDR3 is CASSRQGTGELFF. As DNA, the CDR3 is TGTGCCAGCAGCCGACAGGGTACCGGGGAGCTGTTTTTT.

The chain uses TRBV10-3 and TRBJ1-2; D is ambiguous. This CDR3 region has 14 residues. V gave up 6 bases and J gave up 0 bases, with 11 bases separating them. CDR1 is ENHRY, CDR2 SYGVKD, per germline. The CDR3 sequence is CAIREEPSNYGYTF. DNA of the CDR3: TGTGCCATCAGGGAGGAGCCTTCTAACTATGGCTACACCTTC.

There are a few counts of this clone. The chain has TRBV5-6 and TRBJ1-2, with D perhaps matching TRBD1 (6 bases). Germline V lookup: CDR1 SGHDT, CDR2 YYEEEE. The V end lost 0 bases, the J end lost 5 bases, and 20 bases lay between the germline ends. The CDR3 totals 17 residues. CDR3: CASSLDRAGPTSYGYTF. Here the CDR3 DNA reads TGTGCCAGCAGCTTGGACAGGGCAGGCCCCACCAGTTATGGCTACACCTTC.

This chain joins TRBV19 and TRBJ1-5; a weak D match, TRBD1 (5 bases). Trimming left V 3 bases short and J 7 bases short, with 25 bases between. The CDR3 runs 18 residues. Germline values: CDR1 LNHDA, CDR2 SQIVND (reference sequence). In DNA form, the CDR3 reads TGTGCCAGTAGTATTTCCCTCCGGGGGACTACGAGGGACCAGCCCCAGCATTTT. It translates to CASSISLRGTTRDQPQHF.

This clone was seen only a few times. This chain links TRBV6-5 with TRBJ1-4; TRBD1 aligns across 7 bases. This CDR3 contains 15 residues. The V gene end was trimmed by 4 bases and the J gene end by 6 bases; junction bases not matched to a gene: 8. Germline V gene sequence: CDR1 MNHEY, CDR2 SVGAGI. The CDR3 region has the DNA TGTGCCAGCAGTTCCCCTCGGACAGGTTATGAAAAACTGTTTTTT. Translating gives CASSSPRTGYEKLFF.

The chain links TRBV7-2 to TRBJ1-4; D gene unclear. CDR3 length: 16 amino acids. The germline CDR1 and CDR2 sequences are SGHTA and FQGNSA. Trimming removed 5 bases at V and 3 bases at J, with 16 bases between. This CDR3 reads CASSVHQGRANEKLFF. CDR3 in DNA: TGTGCCAGCAGCGTACACCAAGGGAGAGCTAATGAAAAACTGTTTTTT.

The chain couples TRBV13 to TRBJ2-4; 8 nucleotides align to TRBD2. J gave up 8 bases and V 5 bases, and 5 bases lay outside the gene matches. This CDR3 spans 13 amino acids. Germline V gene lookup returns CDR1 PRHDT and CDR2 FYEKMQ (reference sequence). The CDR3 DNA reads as TGTGCCAGCAGCCTACGGGGGGGATACATTCAGTACTTC. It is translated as CASSLRGGYIQYF.

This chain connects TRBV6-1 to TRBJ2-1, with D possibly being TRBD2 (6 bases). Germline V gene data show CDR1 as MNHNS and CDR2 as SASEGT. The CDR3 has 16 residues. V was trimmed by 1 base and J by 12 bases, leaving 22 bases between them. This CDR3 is CASSEDWDSGLIVQFF. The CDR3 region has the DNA TGTGCCAGCAGTGAAGATTGGGACTCTGGGCTAATAGTGCAGTTCTTC.

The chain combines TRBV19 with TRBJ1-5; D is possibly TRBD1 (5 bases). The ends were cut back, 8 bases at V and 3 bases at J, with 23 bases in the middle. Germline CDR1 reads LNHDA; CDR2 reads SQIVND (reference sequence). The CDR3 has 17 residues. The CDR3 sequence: CASGLRGDSPNNQPQHF. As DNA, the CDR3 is TGTGCCAGTGGACTGCGGGGGGACTCCCCCAACAATCAGCCCCAGCATTTT.